The next 14 T cell receptor beta chains were all read from a single sample in a study of blood T cell repertoires in COVID-19. The protocol was immunoSEQ multiplex PCR, while the TCRdb copy is restricted to in-frame clones and leaves out a portion. The table lists 250,000 to 350,000 clones, roughly 87% of them singletons. The sequencing sample was made of peripheral blood. The receptor source for this set is a woman between 50 and 59 years old who had recovered from COVID-19.

The rearrangement joins TRBV6-2 or TRBV6-3 to TRBJ2-2, with 11 bases fitting TRBD2. There are 18 residues in the CDR3. J gave up 3 bases and V 5 bases, and 11 bases lay outside the gene matches. The germline gives CDR1 MNHEY, CDR2 SVGEGT. The CDR3 sequence: CASSRPILAGAHTGELFF. The CDR3 DNA is TGTGCCAGCAGTCGCCCCATACTAGCGGGGGCCCACACCGGGGAGCTGTTTTTT.

The chain employs TRBV6-1 and TRBJ1-1, with D possibly TRBD1 on 5 matching bases. Per germline, CDR1 MNHNS and CDR2 SASEGT. This CDR3 contains 15 residues. The germline V and J ends were trimmed by 1 base and 1 base, with 10 bases remaining between them. In DNA form, the CDR3 reads TGTGCCAGCAGTGAAGACGGGGGTCGGAACACTGAAGCTTTCTTT. Translated: CASSEDGGRNTEAFF.

The J gene is TRBJ1-2, the V gene TRBV19, with D possibly TRBD1 on 6 matching bases. V lost 9 bases and J 8 bases, leaving 19 bases between the germline ends. CDR1 LNHDA and CDR2 SQIVND come from the germline V gene (reference sequence). CDR3 size: 13 residues. CDR3 coding DNA: TGTGCCAGCATTTCAGGGGCCCGGACGGGCTACACCTTC. This sequence encodes CASISGARTGYTF.

This clone occurred a few times. The CDR3 here is CASSERGHRAHVGYTF. In nucleotides, the CDR3 is TGTGCCAGCAGTGAACGTGGGCACAGGGCCCACGTAGGCTACACCTTC. The V gene is TRBV2, the J gene TRBJ1-2; tentatively, D is TRBD1 (6 bases). CDR3 length equals 16 residues. Trimming removed 2 bases at V and 8 bases at J, with 21 bases between. CDR1 and CDR2 (germline): SNHLY, FYNNEI. The whole variable domain, remainder taken from reference TRBV2 and TRBJ1-2, is EPEVTQTPSHQVTQMGQEVILRCVPISNHLYFYWYRQILGQKVEFLVSFYNNEISEKSEIFDDQFSVERPDGSNFTLKIRSTKLEDSAMYFCASSERGHRAHVGYTFGSGTRLTVV.

This chain uses TRBV20-1 with TRBJ1-1; no reliable D call. Looked up from germline, CDR1 is DFQATT and CDR2 is SNEGSKA (reference sequence). Trimming pared 3 bases from V and 7 bases from J, leaving 9 bases between. The length of the CDR3 is 11 residues. CDR3 protein: CSASRPDEAFF. The CDR3, as DNA: TGCAGTGCTAGCAGGCCGGATGAAGCTTTCTTT.

This clone appeared a single time. The rearrangement uses TRBV5-4 and TRBJ2-3; D is perhaps TRBD2 (5 bases). Trimming stripped 5 bases from V and 6 bases from J, with 13 bases between. The CDR3 sequence is 13 residues long. Looked up from germline, CDR1 is SGHNT and CDR2 is YYREEE (reference sequence). The CDR3 is CASSHSREDTQYF. The CDR3 DNA is TGTGCCAGCAGTCACTCTAGGGAGGATACGCAGTATTTT.

This clone was detected only once. The chain links TRBV11-3 to TRBJ2-1; no reliable D call. V was shortened by 1 base and J by 5 bases, with 9 bases between the two germline ends. This CDR3 contains 14 residues. Germline V gene data show CDR1 as SGHNT and CDR2 as YENEEA. This chain's CDR3 is CASSLVGQNNEQFF. For the CDR3, the DNA is TGTGCCAGCAGCTTAGTTGGCCAGAACAATGAGCAGTTCTTC.

Comments on this clone: Germline is not matched at one junction end, which may reflect a read error. The chain employs TRBV9 and TRBJ1-1; perhaps TRBD1 as D (6 bases). The CDR3 sequence is 11 residues long. Germline assignment: CDR1 SGDLS and CDR2 YYNGEE. CDR3 loop: CASSVKGGLSF. As DNA, the CDR3 is TGTGCCAGCAGCGTAAAAGGGGGTCTCTCTTTT.

V and J are TRBV11-2 and TRBJ2-3, with 8 positions matching TRBD2. CDR1 is SGHAT and CDR2 is FQNNGV in the germline V gene. The J segment lost 0 bases and the V segment lost 5 bases, leaving 13 bases of the junction unmatched. The CDR3 totals 18 residues. The CDR3, as DNA: TGTGCCAGCAGCCCGTCGTCCGGGACTAGACCTAGCACAGATACGCAGTATTTT. Residues: CASSPSSGTRPSTDTQYF.

The chain has TRBV19 and TRBJ1-1, with 9 bases lining up with TRBD1. CDR3 length equals 13 residues. The germline CDR1 and CDR2 sequences are LNHDA and SQIVND (reference sequence). The trim removed 5 bases at V and 4 bases at J, leaving 2 bases unmatched. The CDR3 DNA reads TGTGCCAGTAGTCCGGACAGGGGCACTGAAGCTTTCTTT. The encoded protein is CASSPDRGTEAFF.

The V gene is TRBV10-3, the J gene TRBJ2-2; weak D call: TRBD1 (5 bases). CDR1 ENHRY and CDR2 SYGVKD come from the germline V gene. V lost 0 bases and J 4 bases, leaving 6 bases between the germline ends. The CDR3 is 14 residues long. CDR3 nucleotides: TGTGCCATCAGTGAGTCAGGGGTCACCGGGGAGCTGTTTTTT. It encodes CAISESGVTGELFF.

This clone has a handful of counts. In nucleotides, the CDR3 is TGTGCCAGCAGTCCATCCCCCGGCAGCGCCTCGAACACCGGGGAGCTGTTTTTT. Protein: CASSPSPGSASNTGELFF. The V and J genes are TRBV6-6 and TRBJ2-2; unclear D gene. CDR3 length: 18 residues. V gave up 5 bases and J gave up 0 bases, with 19 bases separating them. From germline, CDR1 is MNHNY and CDR2 SVGAGI (reference sequence).

The CDR3 is CASSSRRGTSNEKLFF. The CDR3 region has the DNA TGTGCCAGCAGCTCCCGAAGGGGAACAAGTAATGAAAAACTGTTTTTT. This chain uses TRBV5-5 with TRBJ1-4, with D perhaps matching TRBD1 (5 bases). V was pared by 3 bases and J by 4 bases, with 16 bases between. This CDR3 contains 16 residues. The germline V gene encodes CDR1 SGHKS and CDR2 YYEKEE (reference sequence).

This chain joins TRBV29-1 and TRBJ1-2, with 7 bases matching TRBD1. V was pared by 4 bases and J by 4 bases, with 6 bases of the junction left unmatched. The CDR3 covers 13 residues. Germline CDR1 reads SQVTM; CDR2 reads ANQGSEA. The CDR3 bases are TGCAGCGTTGCAGACAGGGTCCTCTATGGCTACACCTTC. Protein: CSVADRVLYGYTF.